The present T cell receptor (beta chain) was sequenced within a study of cytomegalovirus exposure and HLA in healthy donors. Findings and limits, study-wide: Among TCR beta chains, those listed as cytomegalovirus-associated numbered around 160. In a later analysis, TCR beta V- and J-gene trimming was associated with a missense DCLRE1C variant.

As to this clone: Its antigen is as yet unknown.

The V gene lost 5 bases and the J gene lost 1 base, with 14 bases spanning the gap. The CDR3 length is 15 residues. The germline CDR1 and CDR2 sequences are SGHAT and FQNNGV. Primers included in the PCR were 60 Vbeta and 13 Jbeta primers. In the authors' workflow: Later reanalysis found approximately 80 million unique TCR beta chains, roughly 10 million of them shared. Method: immunoSEQ multiplex PCR; TCRdb's copy keeps in-frame clones and lacks some. That table furnishes V, J and clone size, whereas the DNA furnished D and trimming. In the table there are about 130,000 clones, 81% of which are singletons.

Sequenced material: PBMCs. The TCR sequence derives from a man between 18 and 29 years old in good health and CMV-seronegative. This rearrangement joins TRBV11-2 to TRBJ1-1; tentatively, D is TRBD1 (6 bases). In DNA, the CDR3 is TGTGCCAGCAGCCCAAGGACAGACCAGAACACTGAAGCTTTCTTT. Translating it yields CASSPRTDQNTEAFF.